This T cell receptor (beta chain) was obtained from a study of vaccination effects on CD4 cells after COVID-19. The wider study: A couple of convalescent donors provided samples 16 days and one week before vaccination.

ViraFEST expansion of antigen-specific CD4+ T cells with viral peptide pools preceded sequencing. A roughly 11-day culture period preceded the isolation of CD4+ T cells. This person caught SARS-CoV-2 sometime from March to December 2020, and PCR testing confirmed the infection. The culture medium for roughly 1.9 million PBMC per well included 10 IU/ml IL-2 and about 9.1 ug/ml peptides. IL-2 medium took the place of half the medium on both days 3 and 7. Generated by immunoSEQ multiplex PCR, the TCRdb table keeps only in-frame clones and is missing some. Of about 22,000 clones listed, approximately 72% are singletons. As regards this clone: Its antigen remains unidentified.

Trimming removed 2 bases at V and 7 bases at J, with 18 bases between. This CDR3 has 15 amino acids. Germline V CDR1 and CDR2: KGHSH, LQKENI. V and J are TRBV18 and TRBJ2-7; a possible D gene is TRBD2 (5 bases). The sample here was CD4+ T cells from PBMCs cultured with a peptide pool, taken before COVID-19 vaccination. This TCR came from a human donor who had a prior SARS-CoV-2 infection. This chain's CDR3 is CASSPFEGSLGEQYF. The CDR3 nucleotides are TGTGCCAGCTCACCATTCGAGGGCAGCCTAGGGGAGCAGTACTTC. The whole variable domain, remainder taken from reference TRBV18 and TRBJ2-7, is NAGVMQNPRHLVRRRGQEARLRCSPMKGHSHVYWYRQLPEEGLKFMVYLQKENIIDESGMPKERFSAEFPKEGPSILRIQQVVRGDSAAYFCASSPFEGSLGEQYFGPGTRLTVT.